These T cell receptor beta chains were read from a single sample in a study of shared clonotypes between healthy human individuals. The assay was immunoSEQ multiplex PCR, and TCRdb's table has in-frame clones only and misses some. The sample has approximately 600,000 clones, about 95% seen once; the top ten hold approximately 0.11%. Sequences were obtained from naive CD8+ T cells sorted from blood. The source of these receptors is a woman aged 25 to 39 in good health. The CDR3 runs from the conserved cysteine through the conserved F or W. The D gene is left open where the match is weak. A row's size may be missing; if present it is once, few, many or a size class.

>.|TRBV28|.
CASRDTGELFF
>.|TRBV30|.
CAWSVGVGVFTEAFF
>.|TRBV27|.
CASSLQGPYEQYF
>.|TRBV15|.
CATMAGHSYEQYF
>.|TRBV27|TRBD1
CASSPVGQPNSPLHF
>.|TRBV4-1|TRBD2
CASSLSLAGVVYEQYF
>.|TRBV7-8|.
CASSFGRLAEAFF
>.|TRBV7-9|.
CASSSGLSYEQYF
>.|TRBV9|TRBD2
CASSVGGLAPPDEQFF
>once|TRBV5-6|.
CASSFQGTYEQYF
>.|TRBV13|.
CASSLGTQETQYF
>.|TRBV27|.
CASSPQNFPTEAFF
>.|TRBV9|.
CASSAGGPGITEAFF
>.|TRBV10-3|.
CAISELGRGGRNTEAFF
>once|TRBV29-1|TRBD2
CSVSGGRASGEQFF
>.|TRBV9|.
CASSVASRLNEQFF
>once|TRBV5-1|.
CASTGAGPDTQYF
>.|TRBV28|TRBD1
CASSLVGQNYEQYF
>.|TRBV28|TRBD2
CASSQARDYPSYEQYF
>once|TRBV9|TRBD1
CASQATGGYNEQFF
>.|TRBV28|.
CASRAGTDSYEQYF
>few|TRBV9|TRBD1
CASSGTGDEQYF
>.|TRBV5-5|.
CASSFFGGQDGYTF
>.|TRBV2|.
CASSSANGYEQYF
>.|TRBV10-2|.
CASSESHGSTEAFF
>.|TRBV11-1|TRBD2
CASSLKFSGAGSRGDTQYF
>.|TRBV5-8|.
CASSLMYTTPNTEAFF
>.|TRBV15|.
CATSRGAGEQYF